The clone carrying this TCR beta chain occurred once. Its antigen is not known. The data originate from a study of tumor-infiltrating lymphocytes in primary liver carcinoma. The source material, about 18-33 mg of unsorted bulk tissue, was used to co-extract RNA and DNA. Starting from around 0.45 ug of total RNA, TCR beta cDNA was produced with a primer in the constant region. Slightly modified ARM-PCR served as the procedure for the TCR beta libraries. These libraries came from three rounds of nested multiplex PCR. Forward primers for TRBV1-TRBV30 and a C-beta reverse primer served the first two PCR rounds, at 10 cycles each. TCRdb passed the multiplex PCR reads through MiXCR, listing each CDR3 protein once. Of 150,000 to 200,000 distinct CDR3 sequences in the sample, roughly 80% are singletons; the top ten hold roughly 18%. Broader study findings: Tumor-adjacent and tumor-blood pairs showed less overlap than tumor region pairs.

Germline V CDR1 and CDR2: LGHNA, YNFKEQ. The ends lost 7 bases at V and 2 bases at J; junction bases unmatched: 9. The CDR3 runs to 16 residues. Input material: tumor tissue from primary liver carcinoma. V and J are TRBV4-2 and TRBJ2-2; 8 bases are a match to TRBD1. This receptor was obtained from a man in his forties with primary liver carcinoma and hepatitis B virus infection. CDR3: CASNPETGGNTGELFF. The CDR3 bases are TGTGCCAGCAACCCAGAAACAGGGGGTAACACCGGGGAGCTGTTTTTT.